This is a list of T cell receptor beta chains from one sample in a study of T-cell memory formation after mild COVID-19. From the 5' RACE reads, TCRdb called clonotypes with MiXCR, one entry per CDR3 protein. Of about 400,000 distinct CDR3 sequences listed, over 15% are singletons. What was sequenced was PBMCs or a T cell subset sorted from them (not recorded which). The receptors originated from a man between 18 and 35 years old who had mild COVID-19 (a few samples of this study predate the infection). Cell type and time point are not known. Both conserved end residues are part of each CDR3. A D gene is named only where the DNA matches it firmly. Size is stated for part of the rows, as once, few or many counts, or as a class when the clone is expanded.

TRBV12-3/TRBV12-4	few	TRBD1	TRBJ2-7	CASSTGTARYEQYF	TGTGCCAGCAGTACCGGGACAGCTCGCTACGAGCAGTACTTC
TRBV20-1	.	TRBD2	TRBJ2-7	CSASSAGGRSYEQYF	TGCAGTGCTAGTAGCGCGGGGGGTAGATCCTACGAGCAGTACTTC
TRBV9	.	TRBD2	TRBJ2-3	CASSVTSGDTDTQYF	TGTGCCAGCAGCGTTACTAGCGGGGACACAGATACGCAGTATTTT
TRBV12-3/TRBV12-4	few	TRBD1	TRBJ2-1	CASSLAGQGGWEQFF	TGTGCCAGCAGTTTAGCGGGACAGGGTGGATGGGAGCAGTTCTTC
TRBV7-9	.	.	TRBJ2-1	CASSDRLSTNEQFF	TGTGCCAGCAGCGATCGACTCAGTACCAATGAGCAGTTCTTC
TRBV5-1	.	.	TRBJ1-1	CASSGEDGRYTEAFF	TGCGCCAGCAGCGGGGAGGACGGGAGGTACACTGAAGCTTTCTTT
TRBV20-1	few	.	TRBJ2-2	CSARMGQGGTGELFF	TGCAGTGCTAGGATGGGGCAGGGCGGCACCGGGGAGCTGTTTTTT
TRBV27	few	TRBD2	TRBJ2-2	CASLSGGYTGELFF	TGTGCCAGCCTCAGCGGGGGATACACCGGGGAGCTGTTTTTT
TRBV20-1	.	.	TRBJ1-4	CSADGGANEVREKLFF	TGCAGTGCCGACGGGGGAGCCAACGAAGTAAGGGAAAAACTGTTTTTT
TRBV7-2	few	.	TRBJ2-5	CASSLLGQQETQYF	TGTGCCAGCAGCTTATTAGGACAGCAAGAGACCCAGTACTTC
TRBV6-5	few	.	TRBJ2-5	CASSSTPGREKEETQYF	TGTGCCAGCAGTTCCACCCCTGGGCGGGAAAAGGAGGAGACCCAGTACTTC
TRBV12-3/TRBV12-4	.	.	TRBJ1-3	CASSPSFSGNTIYF	TGTGCCAGCAGCCCCTCCTTCTCTGGAAACACCATATATTTT
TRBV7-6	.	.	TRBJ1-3	CASSLGGILSGNTIYF	TGTGCCAGCAGCTTAGGAGGGATCCTCTCTGGAAACACCATATATTTT
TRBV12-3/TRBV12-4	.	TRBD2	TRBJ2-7	CASREGGSSYEQYF	TGTGCCAGCAGGGAGGGCGGGAGCTCCTACGAGCAGTACTTC
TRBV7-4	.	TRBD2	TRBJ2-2	CATWGGVTRELFF	TGTGCCACCTGGGGGGGGGTCACACGGGAGCTGTTTTTT
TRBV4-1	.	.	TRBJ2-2	CASSQEGANTGELFF	TGCGCCAGCAGCCAAGAAGGGGCGAACACCGGGGAGCTGTTTTTT
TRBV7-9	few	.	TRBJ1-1	CASSPPSVEGNTEAFF	TGTGCCAGCAGCCCCCCCTCGGTGGAGGGGAACACTGAAGCTTTCTTT
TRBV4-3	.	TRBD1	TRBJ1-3	CASSQEGQGLSGNTIYF	TGCGCCAGCAGCCAGGAAGGACAGGGCCTCTCGGGAAACACCATATATTTT
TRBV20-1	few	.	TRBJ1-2	CSASPRADYGYTF	TGCAGTGCTAGTCCTCGGGCGGATTATGGCTACACCTTC
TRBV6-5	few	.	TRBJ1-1	CASSYSGFSTEAFF	TGTGCCAGCAGTTACTCGGGGTTTAGTACTGAAGCTTTCTTT
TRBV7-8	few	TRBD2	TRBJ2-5	CASSPSLAGAEETQYF	TGTGCCAGCAGCCCATCACTAGCGGGGGCTGAAGAGACCCAGTACTTC